Below, 24 T cell receptor beta chains from the same sample are listed, as sequenced in a study of cytomegalovirus exposure and HLA in healthy donors. The PCR used 60 Vbeta and 13 Jbeta primers. The data were produced by immunoSEQ multiplex PCR, yet TCRdb's version contains in-frame clones alone and is incomplete. Seen here are 310,000 or so clones, about 87% observed once, and the top ten hold about 2%. Input material: PBMCs. All receptors derive from a woman younger than 35 in good health and CMV-seronegative.

The J gene is TRBJ1-5, the V gene TRBV5-5; no firm D call. Trimming pared 0 bases from V and 2 bases from J, leaving 6 bases between. The CDR3 is 14 amino acids. Germline CDR1 is SGHKS and CDR2 is YYEKEE (reference sequence). The CDR3 region is CASSLGGGNQPQHF. CDR3 nucleotides: TGTGCCAGCAGCTTGGGGGGAGGCAATCAGCCCCAGCATTTT.

The gene calls are TRBV5-1 and TRBJ1-6; maybe TRBD1 (5 bases). The ends were cut back, 4 bases at V and 5 bases at J, with 19 bases in the middle. The CDR3 spans 17 residues. Germline CDR1 is SGHRS and CDR2 is YFSETQ. CDR3 sequence reads: CASSGGGSGWHNSPLHF. DNA of the CDR3: TGCGCCAGCAGCGGTGGGGGGTCAGGCTGGCATAATTCACCCCTCCACTTT.

This chain connects TRBV11-2 to TRBJ2-1, with 11 bases aligning to TRBD2. The junction had 8 bases not matched to a gene; V was cut back by 3 bases and J by 10 bases. The CDR3 covers 15 residues. Germline V gene lookup returns CDR1 SGHAT and CDR2 FQNNGV. CDR3: CASSFVAGGPGEQFF. In DNA form, the CDR3 reads TGTGCCAGCAGCTTCGTAGCGGGGGGGCCCGGAGAGCAGTTCTTC.

The J gene is TRBJ1-2, the V gene TRBV5-8, with 8 bases lining up with TRBD1. CDR1 is SGHTS, CDR2 YDEGEE, per germline. V lost 4 bases, J lost 8 bases, and 4 bases stayed unmatched. CDR3 length: 12 residues. This CDR3 reads CASSGQGEGYTF. The CDR3 DNA reads as TGTGCCAGCAGCGGACAGGGCGAGGGCTACACCTTC.

The gene calls are TRBV2 and TRBJ1-1; TRBD1 agrees at 7 bases. V shed 6 bases, J shed 0 bases, and the junction held 4 bases outside the gene matches. The CDR3 totals 14 residues. In germline, CDR1 is SNHLY, CDR2 FYNNEI. CDR3 protein: CASRGTDMNTEAFF. DNA of the CDR3: TGTGCCAGCAGAGGGACAGACATGAACACTGAAGCTTTCTTT.

This clone was detected only a few times. The V call is TRBV7-6, the J call TRBJ1-1; D might be TRBD1 (6 bases). Germline CDR1 is SGHVS and CDR2 is FNYEAQ. The CDR3 totals 18 residues. V dropped 4 bases and J dropped 1 base, with 22 bases sitting between them. CDR3 DNA sequence: TGTGCCAGCAGCTCTGCCGCCGGACAGAATGCCCCGAACACTGAAGCTTTCTTT. It specifies CASSSAAGQNAPNTEAFF.

This clone was counted only a few times. The gene calls are TRBV5-1 and TRBJ1-1; D is unresolved. Trimming removed 0 bases at V and 6 bases at J, with 3 bases between. Germline loops: CDR1 SGHRS, CDR2 YFSETQ. The CDR3 runs 11 residues. CDR3 bases: TGCGCCAGCAGCTTGGACTCTGAAGCTTTCTTT. Translated: CASSLDSEAFF. The complete variable domain, with remaining parts taken from reference TRBV5-1 and TRBJ1-1, reads KAGVTQTPRYLIKTRGQQVTLSCSPISGHRSVSWYQQTPGQGLQFLFEYFSETQRNKGNFPGRFSGRQFSNSRSEMNVSTLELGDSALYLCASSLDSEAFFGQGTRLTVV.

This sequence joins TRBV5-4 and TRBJ2-5; 9 nucleotides match TRBD2. Germline trimming cut 1 base from V and 1 base from J; bases unmatched to any gene: 5. The germline V gene encodes CDR1 SGHNT and CDR2 YYREEE (reference sequence). This CDR3 contains 16 residues. CDR3 nucleotide sequence: TGTGCCAGCAGCTTGCTAGCGGGGACCTTCCAAGAGACCCAGTACTTC. Translated: CASSLLAGTFQETQYF. Combining the CDR3 with reference TRBV5-4 and TRBJ2-5 gives the whole variable domain ETGVTQSPTHLIKTRGQQVTLRCSSQSGHNTVSWYQQALGQGPQFIFQYYREEENGRGNFPPRFSGLQFPNYSSELNVNALELDDSALYLCASSLLAGTFQETQYFGPGTRLLVL.

This clone was detected once. V is TRBV10-3 and J is TRBJ1-2; 7 bases fit TRBD1. V was clipped by 5 bases and J by 6 bases; unmatched bases: 9. Per germline, CDR1 ENHRY and CDR2 SYGVKD. The CDR3 has 14 amino acids. The CDR3 loop reads CAISMTGLGDGYTF. Written as DNA, the CDR3 is TGTGCCATCAGTATGACAGGGTTAGGGGATGGCTACACCTTC.

About this clone itself: Compared with germline, one end of the junction differs, possibly owing to a read error. CDR3 sequence: CAGRGRGRSATNEKLFF. DNA of the CDR3: TGTGCCGGGAGGGGCCGGGGTAGATCTGCAACTAATGAAAAACTGTTTTTT. This sequence joins TRBV30 and TRBJ1-4, with a tentative D call TRBD1 (5 bases). This CDR3 is built from 17 residues. CDR1 and CDR2 (germline): GTSNPN, SVGIG (reference sequence).

V is TRBV30 and J is TRBJ2-3, with 9 bases lining up with TRBD2. Germline loops: CDR1 GTSNPN, CDR2 SVGIG (reference sequence). V lost 5 bases and J lost 0; bases outside the gene matches: 6. The CDR3 totals 15 residues. The CDR3 sequence: CAWASSGVSTDTQYF. The CDR3 DNA is TGTGCCTGGGCTTCTAGCGGGGTAAGCACAGATACGCAGTATTTT.

This sequence joins TRBV5-4 and TRBJ2-2; TRBD1 aligns across 8 bases. The CDR3 loop spans 16 amino acids. The J segment lost 3 bases and the V segment lost 4 bases, leaving 8 bases of the junction unmatched. Germline V gene lookup returns CDR1 SGHNT and CDR2 YYREEE (reference sequence). The CDR3 region is CASSPPGQAYTGELFF. The CDR3 bases are TGTGCCAGCAGCCCACCGGGACAGGCTTACACCGGGGAGCTGTTTTTT.

J is TRBJ2-7 and V is TRBV19; a possible D gene is TRBD2 (6 bases). With 3 bases removed from V and 0 bases from J, the gap between germline ends came to 18 bases. Germline lookup yields CDR1 LNHDA and CDR2 SQIVND (reference sequence). This CDR3 region has 17 residues. The chain's CDR3 is CASSIPHGRGNSYEQYF. CDR3 nucleotides: TGTGCCAGTAGTATCCCCCACGGGCGGGGAAACTCCTACGAGCAGTACTTC.

The chain joins TRBV30 to TRBJ1-1, with D possibly matching TRBD1 (5 bases). This CDR3 is 12 amino acids long. Trimming cost V 5 bases and J 1 base, with 8 bases left between them. Germline lookup yields CDR1 GTSNPN and CDR2 SVGIG (reference sequence). The CDR3 DNA reads as TGTGCCTGGGGACACCCGAACACTGAAGCTTTCTTT. The encoded protein is CAWGHPNTEAFF.

The chain uses TRBV9 and TRBJ1-1, with 9 bases aligning to TRBD1. Losses at the gene ends were 4 bases for V and 5 bases for J; bases not matched to a gene: 3. This CDR3 comprises 13 residues. Germline V gives CDR1 SGDLS, CDR2 YYNGEE. CDR3 DNA: TGTGCCAGCAGCCTAGGGACAGGGACTGAAGCTTTCTTT. This sequence encodes CASSLGTGTEAFF.

V usage is TRBV5-5 and J usage is TRBJ1-3; weak D call: TRBD1 (5 bases). The length of the CDR3 is 13 residues. Germline V CDR1 and CDR2: SGHKS, YYEKEE (reference sequence). Trimming took 3 bases from V and 4 from J, leaving 8 bases between them. CDR3 protein: CASSWDWGNTIYF. The CDR3 DNA reads TGTGCCAGCAGCTGGGACTGGGGAAACACCATATATTTT.

This sequence joins TRBV7-8 and TRBJ2-3; TRBD1 aligns across 7 bases. The CDR3 covers 17 residues. V lost 5 bases and J lost 1; bases outside the gene matches: 12. The germline V gene encodes CDR1 SGHVS and CDR2 FQNEAQ. CDR3: CASSADRVGDGTDTQYF. The CDR3 DNA follows: TGTGCCAGCAGCGCAGACAGGGTGGGTGATGGCACAGATACGCAGTATTTT.

CDR3 amino acids: CASSANAQGQSGYTF. As DNA, the CDR3 is TGTGCCAGCAGCGCCAACGCCCAGGGGCAGAGTGGCTACACCTTC. The genes are TRBV21-1 and TRBJ1-2; the table's D gene call, TRBD1, was not cross checked with the DNA. TRBV21-1 is a pseudogene. This CDR3 region has 15 residues.

The chain has TRBV7-3 and TRBJ2-1; 10 positions agree with TRBD2. The CDR3 covers 16 residues. Germline loops: CDR1 SGHTA, CDR2 FQGTGA. The junction had 8 bases not matched to a gene; V was cut back by 5 bases and J by 4 bases. The CDR3 nucleotides are TGTGCCAGCAGCCCCTTAGCGGGGGGCCCATACAATGAGCAGTTCTTC. Residues: CASSPLAGGPYNEQFF. Filled out from reference TRBV7-3 and TRBJ2-1, the complete variable domain reads GAGVSQTPSNKVTEKGKYVELRCDPISGHTALYWYRQSLGQGPEFLIYFQGTGAADDSGLPNDRFFAVRPEGSVSTLKIQRTERGDSAVYLCASSPLAGGPYNEQFFGPGTRLTVL.

This clone was counted once. The genes are TRBV6-1 and TRBJ2-1; 9 bases are shared with TRBD2. The CDR3 totals 15 residues. Germline V CDR1 and CDR2: MNHNS, SASEGT. V shed 4 bases, J shed 0 bases, and the junction held 1 base outside the gene matches. The CDR3 loop reads CASSGSGSSYNEQFF. The CDR3 nucleotides read TGTGCCAGCAGTGGTAGCGGGAGCTCCTACAATGAGCAGTTCTTC.

The chain links TRBV19 to TRBJ1-6; D unclear. The CDR3 has 15 residues. Between the trimmed V and J ends, which lost 3 bases and 9 bases, there was a span of 15 bases. In germline, CDR1 is LNHDA, CDR2 SQIVND (reference sequence). The CDR3 protein is CASSIASESTSPLHF. Here the CDR3 DNA reads TGTGCCAGTAGTATTGCTTCGGAGAGCACTTCACCCCTCCACTTT.

This chain uses TRBV15 with TRBJ2-1; TRBD1 might be the D (5 bases). The V and J ends lost 1 base and 1 base respectively, with 8 bases between them. CDR1 is LNHNV and CDR2 is YYDKDF in the germline V gene (reference sequence). The CDR3 is 15 amino acids. The CDR3 loop is CATSRVGASYNEQFF. The CDR3 region has the DNA TGTGCCACCAGCAGAGTAGGGGCTTCCTACAATGAGCAGTTCTTC.

The V call is TRBV7-9, the J call TRBJ1-2; D remains unclear. The CDR3 is made up of 15 amino acids. Trimming took 5 bases from V and 6 from J, leaving 19 bases between them. The germline V gene has CDR1 SEHNR and CDR2 FQNEAQ (reference sequence). CDR3 DNA sequence: TGTGCCAGCAGCCCTGTTGCGGGGAGAGATGATGGCTACACCTTC. Translated, it gives CASSPVAGRDDGYTF.

The gene calls are TRBV6-1 and TRBJ1-2; TRBD1 is a possible D gene (5 bases). Trimming removed 6 bases from V and 7 bases from J, with 21 bases in between. Germline V lookup: CDR1 MNHNS, CDR2 SASEGT. This CDR3 comprises 15 residues. The CDR3 DNA follows: TGTGCCAGCAGCGACCCAGGTATCCAGGGTCCTGGCTACACCTTC. Translation gives CASSDPGIQGPGYTF.